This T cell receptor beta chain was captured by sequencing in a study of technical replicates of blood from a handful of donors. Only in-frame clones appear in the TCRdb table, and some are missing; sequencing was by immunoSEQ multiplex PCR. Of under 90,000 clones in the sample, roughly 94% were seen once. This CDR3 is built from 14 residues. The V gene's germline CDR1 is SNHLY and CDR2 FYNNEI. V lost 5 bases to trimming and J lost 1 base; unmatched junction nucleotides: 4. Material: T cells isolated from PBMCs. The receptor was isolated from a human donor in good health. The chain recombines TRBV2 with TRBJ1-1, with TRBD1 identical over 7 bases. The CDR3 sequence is CASSPRTGNTEAFF. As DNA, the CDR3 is TGTGCCAGCAGTCCACGGACAGGGAACACTGAAGCTTTCTTT.